Listed below are T cell receptor beta chains from one sample, sequenced in a study of vaccination effects on CD4 cells after COVID-19. The antigens these receptors bind are not known. Data came from immunoSEQ multiplex PCR; TCRdb stores just in-frame clones and leaves some out. The data contain tens of thousands of clones, around 67% of them singletons. Specimen: CD4+ T cells from PBMCs cultured with SARS-CoV-2 spike peptides, collected before COVID-19 vaccination. These receptors were collected from a human donor who received a COVID-19 vaccine. Both conserved end residues are part of each CDR3. D genes are given only for firm matches. A row's size may be missing; if present it is once, few, many or a size class.

clone size,V gene,CDR3 length,J gene,D gene,CDR3 DNA,CDR3 protein
NA,TRBV28,12,TRBJ2-2,NA,TGTGCCAGCAGTTTATGGGCCGGGGAGCTGTTTTTT,CASSLWAGELFF
NA,TRBV3-1/TRBV3-2,13,TRBJ1-5,NA,TGTGCCAGCAGCCAAGATGGCCAGCAGCCCCAGCATTTT,CASSQDGQQPQHF
few,TRBV30,12,TRBJ1-5,NA,TGTGCCTGGGGCCAGGCGGGTCAGCCCCAGCATTTT,CAWGQAGQPQHF
NA,TRBV10-3,12,TRBJ2-1,NA,TGTGCCATCGCCCCCCTGGGGAATGAGCAGTTCTTC,CAIAPLGNEQFF
few,TRBV19,13,TRBJ2-2,NA,TGTGCCAGTAGGAACGGAAACACCGGGGAGCTGTTTTTT,CASRNGNTGELFF
NA,TRBV27,14,TRBJ2-1,NA,TGTGCCAGCAGAAACCCGGGACCCTACAATGAGCAGTTCTTC,CASRNPGPYNEQFF
NA,TRBV3-1/TRBV3-2,12,TRBJ2-1,TRBD1,TGTGCCAGCAGCCCCCACGGACAGGGGTTCGTCTTC,CASSPHGQGFVF
NA,TRBV20-1,11,TRBJ2-1,NA,TGCAGTGCTAGTCCTTGGGGGGAGCAGTTCTTC,CSASPWGEQFF
NA,TRBV4-2,14,TRBJ2-7,NA,TGTGCCAGCAGCCCTGGGGACCGCGTCTTTGAGCAGTACTTC,CASSPGDRVFEQYF
NA,TRBV5-6,15,TRBJ2-2,NA,TGTGCCAGCAGCTTGTATGGGACACTGACCGGGGAGCTGTTTTTT,CASSLYGTLTGELFF
NA,TRBV11-3,14,TRBJ1-1,NA,TGTGCCAGCAGCTTAGGCGGTAAGAACACTGAAGCTTTCTTT,CASSLGGKNTEAFF
NA,TRBV6-1,14,TRBJ1-2,NA,TGTGCCAGCAGTGAAGCTGCAAGTTTCTATGGCTACACCTTC,CASSEAASFYGYTF
NA,TRBV15,14,TRBJ1-2,NA,TGTGCCACCAGCAGAGATGCCAGGGCGAATGGCTACACCTTC,CATSRDARANGYTF
few,TRBV3-1/TRBV3-2,13,TRBJ1-5,NA,TGTGCCAGCAGCCAACCGGGCCGACCTCCCCAGCATTTT,CASSQPGRPPQHF
few,TRBV24-1,19,TRBJ2-6,NA,TGTGCCACCAGTGTTGTAACCCCTAAAGGGGAGCGAGGGGCCAACGTCCTGACTTTC,CATSVVTPKGERGANVLTF
NA,TRBV28,14,TRBJ2-7,NA,TGTGCCAGCAGTTCACCGGGACCTTCCTACGAGCAGTACTTC,CASSSPGPSYEQYF
few,TRBV7-9,13,TRBJ1-2,NA,TGTGCCAGCAGCTTACCGACAGTCGGTGGCTACACCTTC,CASSLPTVGGYTF
NA,TRBV5-5,13,TRBJ2-3,NA,TGTGCCAGCAGCCGGGCCGAGGCAGATACGCAGTATTTT,CASSRAEADTQYF
NA,TRBV27,16,TRBJ1-1,NA,TGTGCCAGCAGTCCCCTGGGAGGGGGGCCGGGCACTGAAGCTTTCTTT,CASSPLGGGPGTEAFF
NA,TRBV7-2,15,TRBJ2-3,NA,TGTGCCAGCAGCTCCGGCAGGGGGAGGGCAGATACGCAGTATTTT,CASSSGRGRADTQYF
NA,TRBV28,14,TRBJ1-3,NA,TGTGCCAGCAGTTTCGGGGATGTGAGAAACACCATATATTTT,CASSFGDVRNTIYF
NA,TRBV7-9,14,TRBJ1-6,NA,TGTGCCAGCAGCTCGACTTCAGGGAGTTCACCCCTCCACTTT,CASSSTSGSSPLHF